The entry below gives a single TCR beta chain sequence along with its context. Tumor samples were obtained before definitive surgery or chemotherapy. This sample stems from a study of high-grade serous ovarian cancer treatment subgroups. Trimming pared 2 bases from V and 7 bases from J, leaving 6 bases between. This CDR3 region has 12 residues. Germline CDR1 and CDR2: GTSNPN and SVGIG (reference sequence). Clones were sequenced by immunoSEQ multiplex PCR, and TCRdb holds only the in-frame ones, with some missing. The sample holds a few thousand clones, roughly two thirds seen once. This clonotype was obtained from a human donor with high-grade serous ovarian cancer. The chain has TRBV30 and TRBJ1-6; no reliable D call. What was sequenced was tumor tissue. As DNA, the CDR3 is TGTGCCTGGAGTACCGAAAATTCACCCCTCCACTTT. As protein: CAWSTENSPLHF. The variable domain in full, with the rest retrieved from reference TRBV30 and TRBJ1-6, is SQTIHQWPATLVQPVGSPLSLECTVEGTSNPNLYWYRQAAGRGLQLLFYSVGIGQISSEVPQNLSASRPQDRQFILSSKKLLLSDSGFYLCAWSTENSPLHFGNGTRLTVT.